This T cell receptor (beta chain) was documented in a study of blood T cell repertoires in COVID-19. Study background: Acute and convalescent COVID-19 samples came from the United States, Italy and Spain. T cells, B-cell-depleted T cells, or PBMCs supplied cDNA or gDNA.

Original methodology: Estimated nucleated cell counts came from reference gene primer amplification. Only in-frame clones appear in the TCRdb table, and some are missing; sequencing was by immunoSEQ multiplex PCR. The V and J calls and clone size come from that table; D and trimming were worked out from the DNA. The repertoire holds around 250,000 clones, with around 90% as singletons. This clone has a single count. The receptor was isolated from a woman aged 70-85 years with active or convalescent COVID-19. Input material: peripheral blood.

For the CDR3, the DNA is TGTGCCAGTAGTGTGACGCTGGGAGGACTCTACACCTTC. This translates into CASSVTLGGLYTF. The chain uses TRBV19 and TRBJ1-2; no clear D gene. The germline V and J ends were trimmed by 5 bases and 10 bases, with 17 bases remaining between them. The germline V gene has CDR1 LNHDA and CDR2 SQIVND (reference sequence). The CDR3 sequence is 13 residues long.